One sample yielded the 30 T cell receptor beta chains listed below, sequenced in a study of OX40 agonist ivuxolimab in advanced cancers. The method was immunoSEQ multiplex PCR; TCRdb's version includes in-frame clones alone and lacks a portion of them. The sample records about 76,000 clones, roughly 85% being singletons. The sequencing used CD4+ or CD8+ T cells sorted from blood, collected in a trial of the OX40 agonist ivuxolimab. These receptors all come from an adult with an advanced solid tumor such as melanoma, head and neck, liver or kidney cancer.

V gene TRBV19 combines with J gene TRBJ2-2; D unclear. Trimming removed 6 bases from V and 10 bases from J, with 18 bases in between. Germline-derived CDR1 and CDR2 are LNHDA and SQIVND (reference sequence). This CDR3 region has 14 residues. CDR3 region: CASRDFGVDAELFF. The CDR3 coding sequence is TGTGCCAGTAGGGATTTTGGTGTCGATGCGGAGCTGTTTTTT.

The chain links TRBV10-2 to TRBJ2-1; TRBD1 aligns across 7 bases. CDR1 is WSHSY and CDR2 is SAAADI in the germline V gene. There are 14 residues in the CDR3. The V gene end was trimmed by 6 bases and the J gene end by 8 bases; junction bases not matched to a gene: 10. CDR3 amino acids: CASRDRRGGDEQFF. CDR3 bases: TGCGCCAGCAGGGACAGACGAGGGGGCGATGAGCAGTTCTTC.

J is TRBJ1-2 and V is TRBV5-1; D unclear. The CDR3 has 15 amino acids. The germline gives CDR1 SGHRS, CDR2 YFSETQ. V shed 4 bases and J shed 2 bases, with 15 bases lying between them. CDR3 protein: CASSGSGSENYGYTF. CDR3 sequence (DNA): TGCGCCAGCAGCGGTTCCGGGTCAGAAAACTATGGCTACACCTTC.

A single count supports this clone. This chain connects TRBV12-5 to TRBJ2-7, with D possibly TRBD2 on 5 matching bases. V was pared by 0 bases and J by 5 bases, with 17 bases between. Germline V gene data show CDR1 as LGHNT and CDR2 as FRNRAP. This CDR3 is 16 amino acids long. DNA for the CDR3: TGTGCTAGTGGTTTGGTAGTAGGAGACTACCTTGACGAGCAGTACTTC. The encoded protein is CASGLVVGDYLDEQYF.

The chain couples TRBV5-6 to TRBJ1-5; 7 bases align to TRBD1. The junction had 5 bases not matched to a gene; V was cut back by 1 base and J by 4 bases. This CDR3 region has 15 residues. The V gene's germline CDR1 is SGHDT and CDR2 YYEEEE. CDR3 nucleotide sequence: TGTGCCAGCAGCTTGTCCGGGACAGCTAATCAGCCCCAGCATTTT. Its translation: CASSLSGTANQPQHF.

The rearrangement joins TRBV27 to TRBJ2-7; 11 nucleotides agree with TRBD2. V lost 6 bases, J lost 6 bases, and 7 bases stayed unmatched. Germline V lookup: CDR1 MNHEY, CDR2 SMNVEV (reference sequence). This CDR3 has 14 residues. CDR3 loop: CASRRLAGSSEQYF. The CDR3 nucleotides are TGTGCCAGCAGGAGACTAGCGGGAAGTAGCGAGCAGTACTTC.

This clone is a singleton in its sample. This chain uses TRBV4-2 with TRBJ2-3; D might be TRBD1 or TRBD2, each matching 6 bases. The CDR3 consists of 15 residues. V lost 5 bases and J lost 4, with 16 bases in between. Germline V gives CDR1 LGHNA, CDR2 YNFKEQ. CDR3 DNA: TGTGCCAGCAGCGAGAGGGGGGCGCTCGCAGATACGCAGTATTTT. Residues: CASSERGALADTQYF.

The chain has TRBV9 and TRBJ2-1; 7 bases agree with TRBD2. The germline gives CDR1 SGDLS, CDR2 YYNGEE. After removal of 1 base from V and 5 bases from J, the junction contained 6 bases not matched to a gene. CDR3 length: 15 residues. In DNA, the CDR3 is TGTGCCAGCAGCGTAAGCGGGGCCGGGAACAATGAGCAGTTCTTC. It is translated as CASSVSGAGNNEQFF. The full variable domain, its missing parts supplied by reference TRBV9 and TRBJ2-1, is DSGVTQTPKHLITATGQRVTLRCSPRSGDLSVYWYQQSLDQGLQFLIQYYNGEERAKGNILERFSAQQFPDLHSELNLSSLELGDSALYFCASSVSGAGNNEQFFGPGTRLTVL.

This clone showed up just a few times. The gene calls are TRBV5-4 and TRBJ1-2, with 8 bases that match TRBD1. There are 14 residues in the CDR3. V was clipped by 4 bases and J by 8 bases; unmatched bases: 10. Germline V gene sequence: CDR1 SGHNT, CDR2 YYREEE (reference sequence). The CDR3 DNA is TGTGCCAGCAGCCGGACAGGGTTAAAGGGAGGCTACACCTTC. This sequence encodes CASSRTGLKGGYTF. The variable domain in full, completed from reference TRBV5-4 and TRBJ1-2, reads ETGVTQSPTHLIKTRGQQVTLRCSSQSGHNTVSWYQQALGQGPQFIFQYYREEENGRGNFPPRFSGLQFPNYSSELNVNALELDDSALYLCASSRTGLKGGYTFGSGTRLTVV.

The chain couples TRBV7-2 to TRBJ1-6; D is unresolved. V shed 2 bases and J shed 9 bases, with 14 bases lying between them. This CDR3 has 15 amino acids. Germline CDR1 reads SGHTA; CDR2 reads FQGNSA. The CDR3: CASSLRGSMGSPLHF. In DNA form, the CDR3 reads TGTGCCAGCAGCTTACGAGGGTCGATGGGTTCACCCCTCCACTTT. The variable domain in full, with the rest retrieved from reference TRBV7-2 and TRBJ1-6, is GAGVSQSPSNKVTEKGKDVELRCDPISGHTALYWYRQSLGQGLEFLIYFQGNSAPDKSGLPSDRFSAERTGGSVSTLTIQRTQQEDSAVYLCASSLRGSMGSPLHFGNGTRLTVT.

The chain carries TRBV6-6 and TRBJ2-5; D gene ambiguous. Germline assignment: CDR1 MNHNY and CDR2 SVGAGI (reference sequence). The CDR3 runs 13 residues. The ends were cut back, 0 bases at V and 2 bases at J, with 4 bases in the middle. The CDR3 protein is CASSYSIQETQYF. In DNA form, the CDR3 reads TGTGCCAGCAGTTACTCGATACAAGAGACCCAGTACTTC.

This sequence joins TRBV14 and TRBJ1-6; no firm D call. Per germline, CDR1 SGHDN and CDR2 FVKESK. The V gene lost 3 bases and the J gene lost 8 bases, with 8 bases spanning the gap. The CDR3 consists of 13 residues. The CDR3 DNA follows: TGTGCCAGCAGCCAGGGAAGTCATTCACCCCTCCACTTT. This encodes CASSQGSHSPLHF.

The V and J genes are TRBV7-2 and TRBJ2-7; 10 bases map to TRBD2. CDR3 length: 16 residues. The V gene's germline CDR1 is SGHTA and CDR2 FQGNSA. Trimming cost V 7 bases and J 3 bases; bases outside gene matches: 12. Here the CDR3 reads CASTPGTSAIGYEQYF. Here the CDR3 DNA reads TGTGCCAGCACACCCGGGACTAGCGCCATCGGCTACGAGCAGTACTTC.

This clone has a single count. V usage is TRBV5-1 and J usage is TRBJ1-1; D may be TRBD1 (5 bases). The CDR3 totals 12 residues. Deletions cut 2 bases from V and 8 bases from J, with 10 bases between. Germline values: CDR1 SGHRS, CDR2 YFSETQ. CDR3 sequence: CASSFDSLEAFF. The CDR3 nucleotides are TGCGCCAGCAGCTTCGACAGCCTCGAAGCTTTCTTT.

This chain uses TRBV18 with TRBJ1-2; D perhaps matches TRBD1 (5 bases). The CDR3 totals 15 residues. CDR1 and CDR2 (germline): KGHSH, LQKENI. Trimming left V 2 bases short and J 6 bases short, with 16 bases between. CDR3 region: CASSPGEAGNHGYTF. The CDR3 nucleotides are TGTGCCAGCTCACCAGGGGAGGCAGGGAACCATGGCTACACCTTC.

The chain recombines TRBV7-9 with TRBJ2-7, with TRBD2 as a possible D gene (5 bases). Trimming shortened V by 5 bases and J by 1 base, and 9 bases separated the two germline ends. The germline gives CDR1 SEHNR, CDR2 FQNEAQ (reference sequence). This CDR3 has 13 residues. CDR3 DNA sequence: TGTGCCAGCAGCCCGGACTCTTCCTACGAGCAGTACTTC. Protein: CASSPDSSYEQYF.

The genes are TRBV20-1 and TRBJ1-2; no reliable D call. Germline-derived CDR1 and CDR2 are DFQATT and SNEGSKA (reference sequence). Trimming left V 6 bases short and J 5 bases short, with 10 bases between. CDR3 length equals 11 residues. The CDR3 sequence is CSADLRYGYTF. CDR3 DNA sequence: TGCAGTGCAGACCTTCGGTATGGCTACACCTTC.

The V call is TRBV19, the J call TRBJ2-5; D may correspond to TRBD1 or TRBD2 (5 bases each). V was clipped by 10 bases and J by 7 bases, with 25 bases between them. Germline CDR1 LNHDA, CDR2 SQIVND (reference sequence). CDR3 length: 15 amino acids. The CDR3 loop is CATSSVGTGVGTQYF. The CDR3, as DNA: TGTGCCACCTCTTCGGTCGGGACGGGCGTAGGGACCCAGTACTTC.

The V call is TRBV5-1, the J call TRBJ1-5; the D gene is possibly TRBD1 (6 bases). CDR3 length equals 14 residues. Trimming pared 4 bases from V and 7 bases from J, leaving 15 bases between. Germline loops: CDR1 SGHRS, CDR2 YFSETQ. This chain's CDR3 is CASSPRGDSQPQHF. CDR3 nucleotide sequence: TGCGCCAGCAGCCCGAGGGGGGACTCACAGCCCCAGCATTTT.

J is TRBJ1-2 and V is TRBV4-1, with 8 bases matching TRBD1. Looked up from germline, CDR1 is MGHRA and CDR2 is YSYEKL. The CDR3 contains 18 residues. Trimming cost V 1 base and J 4 bases; bases outside gene matches: 14. CDR3 loop: CASSQGFAQGAGGYGYTF. CDR3 DNA: TGCGCCAGCAGCCAAGGTTTCGCCCAGGGGGCGGGGGGCTATGGCTACACCTTC.

The gene calls are TRBV11-3 and TRBJ1-1; no reliable D call. V was cut by 0 bases and J by 0 bases, with 8 bases left in between. The CDR3 is 15 amino acids. Germline values: CDR1 SGHNT, CDR2 YENEEA. The chain's CDR3 is CASSLEIGMNTEAFF. The CDR3 coding sequence is TGTGCCAGCAGCTTAGAAATCGGCATGAACACTGAAGCTTTCTTT.

V is TRBV7-2 and J is TRBJ2-7; D remains unclear. Germline V CDR1 and CDR2: SGHTA, FQGNSA. V was clipped by 3 bases and J by 0 bases, with 12 bases between them. CDR3 length: 15 amino acids. In DNA, the CDR3 is TGTGCCAGCAGCTTGTCACAGACCAGCTCCTACGAGCAGTACTTC. Translation gives CASSLSQTSSYEQYF.

In DNA, the CDR3 is TGTGCCAGCAGTTACGCAACAGGGGGCGGCTACACCTTC. The encoded protein is CASSYATGGGYTF. The V and J genes are TRBV6-5 and TRBJ1-2; 9 bases are shared with TRBD1. Trimming at V came to 2 bases and at J to 8 bases, leaving 3 bases not matched to a gene. The germline CDR1 and CDR2 sequences are MNHEY and SVGAGI. The CDR3 has 13 amino acids.

J is TRBJ1-1 and V is TRBV7-3; maybe TRBD1 (5 bases). V was trimmed by 2 bases and J by 4 bases, leaving 11 bases between them. CDR1 SGHTA and CDR2 FQGTGA come from the germline V gene. There are 14 residues in the CDR3. The CDR3 DNA reads TGTGCCAGCAGCTTAGACGCGGGGCTCACTGAAGCTTTCTTT. Amino acid sequence: CASSLDAGLTEAFF. Full variable domain (remainder filled in from reference TRBV7-3 and TRBJ1-1): GAGVSQTPSNKVTEKGKYVELRCDPISGHTALYWYRQSLGQGPEFLIYFQGTGAADDSGLPNDRFFAVRPEGSVSTLKIQRTERGDSAVYLCASSLDAGLTEAFFGQGTRLTVV.

This chain uses TRBV7-2 with TRBJ2-2; D might be TRBD2 (6 bases). Germline-derived CDR1 and CDR2 are SGHTA and FQGNSA. The CDR3 spans 16 residues. Trimming removed 4 bases at V and 0 bases at J, with 12 bases between. The CDR3 spells CASSSSGGTNTGELFF. DNA of the CDR3: TGTGCCAGCAGCTCCTCCGGGGGAACGAACACCGGGGAGCTGTTTTTT.

Written as DNA, the CDR3 is TGTGCCAGCAGCTTAGCTTGGGGGAAACATCAGGAAAAACTGTTTTTT. Translated: CASSLAWGKHQEKLFF. This sequence joins TRBV7-2 and TRBJ1-4; D might be TRBD1 (5 bases). CDR3 length equals 16 residues. CDR1 and CDR2 from the germline V gene are SGHTA and FQGNSA. The V end was cut by 0 bases, the J end by 8 bases, with 16 bases between.

The CDR3 protein is CASSLQGPNYGYTF. The CDR3 nucleotides are TGCGCCAGCAGCTTACAGGGGCCAAACTATGGCTACACCTTC. The chain joins TRBV5-1 to TRBJ1-2, with 7 bases lining up with TRBD1. The CDR3 contains 14 residues. J gave up 2 bases and V 2 bases, and 3 bases lay outside the gene matches. Germline V CDR1 and CDR2: SGHRS, YFSETQ.

Concerning this clone: The sample carries other DNA sequences with the same CDR3. The CDR3 here is CASSLLGETQYF. CDR3 nucleotide sequence: TGTGCCAGCAGCTTATTGGGGGAGACCCAGTACTTC. This chain uses TRBV7-3 with TRBJ2-5, with D uncertain. This CDR3 is 12 amino acids long. Germline V lookup: CDR1 SGHTA, CDR2 FQGTGA. V was cut by 2 bases and J by 5 bases, with 6 bases left in between. The whole variable domain, filled in from reference TRBV7-3 and TRBJ2-5, reads GAGVSQTPSNKVTEKGKYVELRCDPISGHTALYWYRQSLGQGPEFLIYFQGTGAADDSGLPNDRFFAVRPEGSVSTLKIQRTERGDSAVYLCASSLLGETQYFGPGTRLLVL.

This clone was picked up a small number of times. This sequence joins TRBV14 and TRBJ2-7; D remains ambiguous. CDR1 and CDR2 (germline): SGHDN, FVKESK. The V and J ends lost 5 bases and 7 bases respectively, with 12 bases between them. The CDR3 is 12 residues long. CDR3 in DNA: TGTGCCAGCAGCGTACGACCGCTGGAGCAGTACTTC. It translates to CASSVRPLEQYF.

The V call is TRBV14, the J call TRBJ1-2, with a weak D call TRBD1 (6 bases). The CDR3 runs to 13 residues. Germline V gene data show CDR1 as SGHDN and CDR2 as FVKESK. V dropped 4 bases and J dropped 4 bases, with 10 bases sitting between them. The CDR3, as DNA: TGTGCCAGCAGCCGTGCGACAGGCTATGGCTACACCTTC. Protein product: CASSRATGYGYTF.